Below, 22 T cell receptor beta chains from the same sample are listed, as sequenced in a study of radiotherapy plus CTLA-4 blockade in lung cancer. The table came from immunoSEQ multiplex PCR; TCRdb's copy has only in-frame clones and leaves some out. The sample consists of 25,000 to 35,000 clones, around four fifths of them appearing once. Sequenced here: peripheral blood, sampled from a patient treated with radiotherapy plus ipilimumab. The receptors stem from a human donor with non-small cell lung cancer who had stable disease on radiotherapy plus ipilimumab.

This chain connects TRBV25-1 to TRBJ2-3, with 7 bases that match TRBD2. J was trimmed by 0 bases and V by 1 base; bases with no gene match: 10. The V gene's germline CDR1 is MGHDK and CDR2 SYGVNS. CDR3 size: 18 residues. The CDR3 sequence: CASSESRAGAGSTDTQYF. Written as DNA, the CDR3 is TGTGCCAGCAGTGAATCCCGCGCGGGAGCGGGGAGCACAGATACGCAGTATTTT.

The chain carries TRBV6-5 and TRBJ1-2; D uncertain. Trimming removed 4 bases from V and 8 bases from J, with 20 bases in between. Germline-derived CDR1 and CDR2 are MNHEY and SVGAGI. The CDR3 is made up of 15 amino acids. The DNA for the CDR3 is TGTGCCAGCAGTTCGACATCTCCTGGAGGCAAGGGCTACACCTTC. Protein product: CASSSTSPGGKGYTF.

This chain links TRBV19 with TRBJ1-4; D is ambiguous. Between the trimmed V and J ends, which lost 4 bases and 0 bases, there was a span of 9 bases. CDR1 and CDR2 (germline): LNHDA, SQIVND (reference sequence). The CDR3 contains 15 residues. DNA for the CDR3: TGTGCCAGTAGTAAGGGCAGTGCAACTAATGAAAAACTGTTTTTT. It is translated as CASSKGSATNEKLFF.

The chain recombines TRBV10-1 with TRBJ2-2; D unresolved. Germline CDR1 is WNHNN and CDR2 is SYGVQD (reference sequence). V lost 8 bases and J 3 bases, leaving 4 bases between the germline ends. The CDR3 extends over 11 amino acids. CDR3 region: CASGYTGELFF. Here the CDR3 DNA reads TGCGCCAGCGGATACACCGGGGAGCTGTTTTTT.

The rearrangement links TRBV7-6 to TRBJ2-5; 9 bases are shared with TRBD1. CDR3 length: 14 amino acids. Germline-derived CDR1 and CDR2 are SGHVS and FNYEAQ. J lost 5 bases, V lost 5 bases, and 6 bases had no gene match. CDR3 sequence: CASSAGTGRETQYF. CDR3 coding DNA: TGTGCCAGCAGCGCCGGGACAGGGAGGGAGACCCAGTACTTC.

This clone was detected a few times. The chain combines TRBV2 with TRBJ1-1, with D perhaps matching TRBD1 (5 bases). V was pared by 10 bases and J by 6 bases, with 15 bases between. CDR1 is SNHLY, CDR2 FYNNEI, per germline. This CDR3 contains 12 residues. CDR3 protein: CATSGQGAEAFF. DNA of the CDR3: TGTGCCACCAGCGGGCAGGGCGCTGAAGCTTTCTTT.

This clone showed up just a few times. The gene calls are TRBV19 and TRBJ2-2; 7 bases line up with TRBD1. Germline CDR1 is LNHDA and CDR2 is SQIVND (reference sequence). Trimming at V came to 4 bases and at J to 5 bases, leaving 7 bases not matched to a gene. The CDR3 covers 15 residues. DNA of the CDR3: TGTGCCAGTAGTACGATGACAGGGAGAACCGGGGAGCTGTTTTTT. Translating it yields CASSTMTGRTGELFF.

The chain has TRBV4-2 and TRBJ1-2, with TRBD1 identical over 7 bases. Germline V gene data show CDR1 as LGHNA and CDR2 as YNFKEQ. Trimming removed 4 bases from V and 8 bases from J; junction bases left unmatched: 7. The CDR3 runs to 13 residues. The CDR3 loop is CASSPRGAEGYTF. CDR3 bases: TGTGCCAGCAGCCCCAGGGGGGCGGAGGGCTACACCTTC.

This clone was found once. This rearrangement joins TRBV6-5 to TRBJ1-3, with D uncertain. V was shortened by 0 bases and J by 0 bases, with 9 bases between the two germline ends. The length of the CDR3 is 16 residues. CDR1 and CDR2 (germline): MNHEY, SVGAGI. In DNA, the CDR3 is TGTGCCAGCAGTTACTCGAGAGATTACTCTGGAAACACCATATATTTT. Its translation is CASSYSRDYSGNTIYF.

This chain uses TRBV9 with TRBJ1-1, with 7 bases fitting TRBD1. The CDR3 consists of 19 residues. V gave up 4 bases and J gave up 1 base; unmatched junction bases: 19. Per the germline V gene, CDR1 is SGDLS and CDR2 is YYNGEE. The DNA for the CDR3 is TGTGCCAGCAGCCCACGCACAGGGACAGCCGAGGCAAGGAACACTGAAGCTTTCTTT. It encodes CASSPRTGTAEARNTEAFF. The full variable domain, in which reference TRBV9 and TRBJ1-1 provide the parts outside the CDR3, is DSGVTQTPKHLITATGQRVTLRCSPRSGDLSVYWYQQSLDQGLQFLIQYYNGEERAKGNILERFSAQQFPDLHSELNLSSLELGDSALYFCASSPRTGTAEARNTEAFFGQGTRLTVV.

On this clone: This sample includes further DNA sequences coding for the same CDR3. The chain joins TRBV15 to TRBJ1-2; maybe TRBD1 (6 bases). Germline CDR1 reads LNHNV; CDR2 reads YYDKDF (reference sequence). The CDR3 is 12 amino acids. V lost 1 base to trimming and J lost 13 bases, with 13 bases between them. The CDR3: CATSRGQGILTF. In DNA, the CDR3 is TGTGCCACCAGCAGAGGGCAGGGGATTCTCACCTTC.

The chain recombines TRBV27 with TRBJ2-7; TRBD1 might be the D (6 bases). The CDR3 totals 13 residues. Germline V gives CDR1 MNHEY, CDR2 SMNVEV (reference sequence). V dropped 6 bases and J dropped 8 bases, with 17 bases sitting between them. This chain's CDR3 is CASSYTTGLQQYV. In DNA, the CDR3 is TGTGCCAGCAGCTATACGACAGGTCTGCAGCAGTACGTC.

This clone came up once. This rearrangement joins TRBV19 to TRBJ1-1; D is undetermined. The V end was cut by 3 bases, the J end by 3 bases, with 14 bases between. This CDR3 has 15 residues. The germline V gene encodes CDR1 LNHDA and CDR2 SQIVND (reference sequence). CDR3 nucleotides: TGTGCCAGTAGTATCCGGGAGAGGTTGGACACTGAAGCTTTCTTT. This translates into CASSIRERLDTEAFF.

The genes are TRBV19 and TRBJ2-3; D tentatively fits TRBD1 or TRBD2 (5 bases each). V lost 1 base, J lost 1 base, and 12 bases lay in between. CDR1 and CDR2 from the germline V gene are LNHDA and SQIVND (reference sequence). The CDR3 runs to 16 residues. CDR3 protein: CASSIGGATRTDTQYF. CDR3 bases: TGTGCCAGTAGTATAGGAGGGGCCACACGCACAGATACGCAGTATTTT.

The rearrangement uses TRBV7-2 and TRBJ2-2; D ambiguous. Germline CDR1 reads SGHTA; CDR2 reads FQGNSA. This CDR3 is 13 amino acids long. Trimming left V 3 bases short and J 7 bases short, with 9 bases between. The CDR3 region is CASSFGWGGELFF. CDR3 DNA: TGTGCCAGCAGCTTCGGATGGGGCGGGGAGCTGTTTTTT.

The rearrangement links TRBV25-1 to TRBJ1-2; D is unclear. The ends were cut back, 8 bases at V and 3 bases at J, with 13 bases in the middle. The CDR3 has 13 amino acids. Germline V gene lookup returns CDR1 MGHDK and CDR2 SYGVNS. The CDR3 DNA reads as TGTGCCAGCCGTCACCCGTTATACTATGGCTACACCTTC. Amino acids: CASRHPLYYGYTF.

This clone counts as medium-sized. The DNA of the CDR3 is TGTGCCAGCAGTTCCCCAGGGAGAAACTATGGCTACACCTTC. Encoded protein: CASSSPGRNYGYTF. The V and J genes are TRBV28 and TRBJ1-2, with D perhaps TRBD1 (5 bases). V shed 4 bases and J shed 2 bases, with 11 bases lying between them. Per germline, CDR1 MDHEN and CDR2 SYDVKM. The CDR3 totals 14 residues.

V and J are TRBV7-9 and TRBJ2-5; D call uncertain. Looked up from germline, CDR1 is SEHNR and CDR2 is FQNEAQ (reference sequence). The CDR3 is 11 amino acids. V lost 7 bases and J lost 2, with 5 bases in between. The CDR3 region has the DNA TGTGCCAGCAAAGCACAAGAGACCCAGTACTTC. Translating gives CASKAQETQYF.

The chain combines TRBV9 with TRBJ1-1, with 9 bases that match TRBD1. The germline V gene encodes CDR1 SGDLS and CDR2 YYNGEE. The ends lost 0 bases at V and 4 bases at J; junction bases unmatched: 1. This CDR3 spans 14 amino acids. The CDR3 sequence: CASSVETGGTEAFF. DNA for the CDR3: TGTGCCAGCAGCGTAGAGACAGGGGGCACTGAAGCTTTCTTT. The full variable domain, its missing parts supplied by reference TRBV9 and TRBJ1-1, is DSGVTQTPKHLITATGQRVTLRCSPRSGDLSVYWYQQSLDQGLQFLIQYYNGEERAKGNILERFSAQQFPDLHSELNLSSLELGDSALYFCASSVETGGTEAFFGQGTRLTVV.

The gene calls are TRBV18 and TRBJ1-1; D uncertain. The V end was cut by 3 bases, the J end by 1 base, with 9 bases between. CDR1 and CDR2 from the germline V gene are KGHSH and LQKENI. The CDR3 spans 14 residues. The CDR3 DNA sequence: TGTGCCAGCTCACCGCTGGTCCGGAACACTGAAGCTTTCTTT. Protein sequence: CASSPLVRNTEAFF.

CDR3 sequence reads: CASSRIRGPQETQYF. Written as DNA, the CDR3 is TGTGCCAGTAGCCGGATACGAGGACCACAAGAGACCCAGTACTTC. This chain uses TRBV19 with TRBJ2-5; D is uncertain. V was trimmed by 6 bases and J by 2 bases, leaving 16 bases between them. CDR1 is LNHDA and CDR2 is SQIVND in the germline V gene (reference sequence). There are 15 residues in the CDR3.

The chain uses TRBV7-3 and TRBJ1-2; TRBD1 is a possible D gene (6 bases). V lost 1 base, J lost 2 bases, and 14 bases lay in between. The CDR3 is 16 residues long. Germline V lookup: CDR1 SGHTA, CDR2 FQGTGA. Here the CDR3 reads CASSLNLGGINYGYTF. CDR3 nucleotides: TGTGCCAGCAGCTTAAATCTCGGGGGCATCAACTATGGCTACACCTTC.